This TCR beta chain appears in the sequencing data of a study of blood T cell repertoires in COVID-19. Study-level background: The samples span acute and convalescent COVID-19 from the United States, Italy and Spain. PBMCs, B-cell-depleted T cells, or T cells were the source of the cDNA or gDNA that made up the material.

This clone appeared once. Using immunoSEQ multiplex PCR, the repertoire was profiled, and TCRdb retains in-frame clones only, with some absent. Of over 70,000 clones in the sample, 65% to 80% were seen once. Germline V gene lookup returns CDR1 SGHTA and CDR2 FQGNSA. The CDR3 length is 12 residues. Trimming cost V 3 bases and J 7 bases, with 6 bases left between them. The sequenced sample consisted of peripheral blood. The rearrangement uses TRBV7-2 and TRBJ1-4; tentatively, D is TRBD1 (5 bases). The receptor was derived from a woman aged 80 or over with active or convalescent COVID-19. Written as DNA, the CDR3 is TGTGCCAGCAGCTTTGACAGTGAAAAACTGTTTTTT. This encodes CASSFDSEKLFF.